This T cell receptor beta chain appears in the sequencing data of a study of CD8 T cells in ankylosing spondylitis. The table lists this clonotype with many counts. Its antigen is currently unknown. CDR1 and CDR2 from the germline V gene are DFQATT and SNEGSKA (reference sequence). The CDR3 consists of 16 residues. V shed 5 bases, J shed 4 bases, and the junction held 16 bases outside the gene matches. TCRdb fed the 5' RACE reads into MiXCR, producing one record per CDR3 protein. In the table there are about 240,000 distinct CDR3 sequences, around 25% of which are singletons. The study, taken as a whole, reports: Disease-linked clones bore a CD8+ phenotype, appearing relatively rarely in peripheral blood. There were earlier reports of some motif variants in reactive arthritis synovial fluid and blood. Reportedly, disease-linked clones are significantly enriched in ankylosing spondylitis patients' matched synovial fluid.

The gene calls are TRBV20-1 and TRBJ1-2, with 7 bases lining up with TRBD1. Specimen: blood, either unsorted or a sorted T cell fraction (not recorded which). This TCR was sampled from a male donor with ankylosing spondylitis or in good health (not recorded which). CDR3 nucleotide sequence: TGCAGTGCTCCCATGCTGGGGTCAGGGGGGGCCTATGGCTACACCTTC. Translation gives CSAPMLGSGGAYGYTF.